The 30 T cell receptor beta chains reported below all come from one sample, sequenced in a study of CD8+ T cells in alopecia areata. Both peripheral blood and punch biopsies of lesional scalp skin were obtained from patients who had alopecia areata. As the sequencing template, cDNA was produced by extracting RNA and reverse transcribing it. Only in-frame clones appear in the TCRdb table, and some are missing; sequencing was by immunoSEQ multiplex PCR. The sample yields 11,000 or so clones, approximately 60% seen once. The sequenced sample was skin. Every receptor here comes from a human donor with alopecia areata.

There are a few counts of this clone. The chain is built from TRBV7-9 and TRBJ1-1; D is undetermined. Trimming left V 1 base short and J 3 bases short, with 6 bases between. The CDR3 is 13 residues long. The germline CDR1 and CDR2 sequences are SEHNR and FQNEAQ (reference sequence). The CDR3 loop reads CASSLGGHTEAFF. The CDR3 bases are TGTGCCAGCAGCTTAGGTGGGCACACTGAAGCTTTCTTT.

The table lists this clone with a count of one. The chain links TRBV9 to TRBJ1-1; D is uncertain. In germline, CDR1 is SGDLS, CDR2 YYNGEE. The CDR3 contains 15 residues. V was shortened by 4 bases and J by 4 bases, with 17 bases between the two germline ends. The CDR3 DNA is TGTGCCAGCAGCCCCCGATTTTATACGACCACTGAAGCTTTCTTT. This gives the protein CASSPRFYTTTEAFF.

This clone was counted between two and nine times. The chain uses TRBV5-1 and TRBJ2-7, with D perhaps assigned TRBD1 or TRBD2 (5 bases each). The CDR3 spans 14 residues. Trimming removed 4 bases at V and 1 base at J, with 12 bases between. The germline V gene has CDR1 SGHRS and CDR2 YFSETQ. CDR3 nucleotides: TGCGCCAGCAGCGCCCGGGACGGATCCTACGAGCAGTACTTC. Its protein is CASSARDGSYEQYF.

The rearrangement joins TRBV29-1 to TRBJ2-2, with a weak D call TRBD1 (5 bases). The CDR3 runs to 14 residues. CDR1 and CDR2 (germline): SQVTM, ANQGSEA. Trimming removed 6 bases from V and 3 bases from J, with 14 bases in between. CDR3 sequence reads: CSVTIRADTGELFF. The CDR3, as DNA: TGCAGCGTGACGATCAGGGCCGACACCGGGGAGCTGTTTTTT.

The V gene is TRBV7-9, the J gene TRBJ2-2; tentatively, D is TRBD1 (6 bases). V lost 2 bases to trimming and J lost 1 base, with 8 bases between them. CDR1 and CDR2 from the germline V gene are SEHNR and FQNEAQ (reference sequence). The CDR3 consists of 15 residues. CDR3 protein: CASSLTGRNTGELFF. DNA of the CDR3: TGTGCCAGCAGCTTAACAGGGAGGAACACCGGGGAGCTGTTTTTT.

The genes are TRBV2 and TRBJ2-7, with D unclear. CDR1 and CDR2 (germline): SNHLY, FYNNEI. The CDR3 extends over 10 amino acids. V was shortened by 4 bases and J by 6 bases, with 4 bases between the two germline ends. The CDR3 sequence is CASSGIEQYF. CDR3 DNA sequence: TGTGCCAGCAGTGGGATCGAGCAGTACTTC.

The chain couples TRBV6-5 to TRBJ2-7; D remains ambiguous. The germline gives CDR1 MNHEY, CDR2 SVGAGI. Trimming shortened V by 0 bases and J by 5 bases, and 11 bases separated the two germline ends. The CDR3 is 14 residues long. CDR3 sequence (DNA): TGTGCCAGCAGTTACTCAGACCGCCGGAACGAGCAGTACTTC. Encoded protein: CASSYSDRRNEQYF.

The chain combines TRBV2 with TRBJ1-6, with D uncertain. The V gene lost 4 bases and the J gene lost 8 bases, with 15 bases spanning the gap. CDR1 is SNHLY and CDR2 is FYNNEI in the germline V gene. The CDR3 length is 15 residues. The CDR3 region has the DNA TGTGCCAGCAGTGGTAACTTGGTCTACGATTCACCCCTCCACTTT. Protein: CASSGNLVYDSPLHF. Full variable domain (rest looked up from reference TRBV2 and TRBJ1-6): EPEVTQTPSHQVTQMGQEVILRCVPISNHLYFYWYRQILGQKVEFLVSFYNNEISEKSEIFDDQFSVERPDGSNFTLKIRSTKLEDSAMYFCASSGNLVYDSPLHFGNGTRLTVT.

This clone has just a few counts. The chain links TRBV7-9 to TRBJ1-2; TRBD1 might be the D (6 bases). Germline CDR1 reads SEHNR; CDR2 reads FQNEAQ (reference sequence). The CDR3 consists of 13 residues. The V and J ends lost 6 bases and 6 bases respectively, with 14 bases between them. CDR3 sequence: CASRHDRRDGYTF. CDR3 nucleotide sequence: TGTGCCAGCAGACACGACAGGCGCGATGGCTACACCTTC. Filled out from reference TRBV7-9 and TRBJ1-2, the complete variable domain reads DTGVSQNPRHKITKRGQNVTFRCDPISEHNRLYWYRQTLGQGPEFLTYFQNEAQLEKSRLLSDRFSAERPKGSFSTLEIQRTEQGDSAMYLCASRHDRRDGYTFGSGTRLTVV.

J is TRBJ2-6 and V is TRBV13; TRBD2 might be the D (5 bases). Trimming shortened V by 2 bases and J by 1 base, and 9 bases separated the two germline ends. The CDR3 extends over 16 amino acids. Germline V gives CDR1 PRHDT, CDR2 FYEKMQ (reference sequence). The CDR3 reads CASSLRGTSGANVLTF. In nucleotides, the CDR3 is TGTGCCAGCAGCTTACGGGGAACATCTGGGGCCAACGTCCTGACTTTC.

This clone was recorded only once. V is TRBV29-1 and J is TRBJ1-1, with a tentative D call TRBD1 (5 bases). Germline V gives CDR1 SQVTM, CDR2 ANQGSEA. The CDR3 sequence is 15 residues long. V shed 6 bases and J shed 5 bases, with 22 bases lying between them. The CDR3 sequence: CSVIGGTGMRTEAFF. The CDR3 nucleotides are TGCAGCGTCATTGGGGGAACCGGCATGAGGACTGAAGCTTTCTTT.

The chain links TRBV6-5 to TRBJ1-5; D is unresolved. Trimming removed 6 bases at V and 4 bases at J, with 16 bases between. Germline assignment: CDR1 MNHEY and CDR2 SVGAGI. CDR3 length equals 15 residues. The CDR3 sequence: CASRELREINQPQHF. The CDR3 DNA is TGTGCCAGCAGGGAACTAAGGGAGATAAATCAGCCCCAGCATTTT.

By its share, this clone is medium-sized (0.01 to 0.1%). The J gene is TRBJ2-5, the V gene TRBV7-9; D remains ambiguous. The V end lost 1 base, the J end lost 4 bases, and 10 bases lay between the germline ends. The CDR3 sequence is 14 residues long. CDR1 and CDR2 (germline): SEHNR, FQNEAQ (reference sequence). In nucleotides, the CDR3 is TGTGCCAGCAGCTTAGAGGCGCGTCGAGAGACCCAGTACTTC. Protein product: CASSLEARRETQYF.

The chain has TRBV5-1 and TRBJ2-7; 9 nucleotides align to TRBD2. V trimming: 4 bases; J trimming: 3 bases; junction bases outside the gene matches: 8. The CDR3 length is 15 residues. Germline-derived CDR1 and CDR2 are SGHRS and YFSETQ. The CDR3 reads CASSRGLAGNYEQYF. The CDR3 nucleotides are TGCGCCAGCAGCCGGGGTCTAGCGGGGAACTACGAGCAGTACTTC.

This clone was detected a few times. The rearrangement joins TRBV4-1 to TRBJ2-2; 9 bases are a match to TRBD2. CDR1 and CDR2 from the germline V gene are MGHRA and YSYEKL. With 1 base clipped from V and 6 bases from J, the junction kept 6 bases outside the gene matches. The CDR3 contains 16 residues. The CDR3 loop reads CASSQGGTSFPGELFF. In DNA, the CDR3 is TGCGCCAGCAGCCAAGGAGGGACTAGCTTTCCCGGGGAGCTGTTTTTT.

The chain carries TRBV19 and TRBJ2-1; D not certain. CDR1 and CDR2 from the germline V gene are LNHDA and SQIVND (reference sequence). Trimming took off 8 bases at V and 1 base at J, with 3 bases between the two ends. The CDR3 spans 11 residues. CDR3 in DNA: TGTGCCAGTTTATCCTACAATGAGCAGTTCTTC. Its protein is CASLSYNEQFF.

This rearrangement joins TRBV5-1 to TRBJ2-7, with 8 bases identical to TRBD1. The length of the CDR3 is 16 residues. The germline V gene encodes CDR1 SGHRS and CDR2 YFSETQ. V lost 4 bases, J lost 5 bases, and 14 bases stayed unmatched. CDR3 amino acids: CASSPGPRQGKNEQYF. CDR3 DNA sequence: TGCGCCAGCAGCCCTGGGCCAAGACAGGGGAAGAACGAGCAGTACTTC. The full variable domain, its missing parts supplied by reference TRBV5-1 and TRBJ2-7, is KAGVTQTPRYLIKTRGQQVTLSCSPISGHRSVSWYQQTPGQGLQFLFEYFSETQRNKGNFPGRFSGRQFSNSRSEMNVSTLELGDSALYLCASSPGPRQGKNEQYFGPGTRLTVT.

The chain joins TRBV11-3 to TRBJ1-5, with D perhaps TRBD1 (6 bases). This CDR3 contains 16 residues. V lost 3 bases, J lost 9 bases, and 21 bases lay in between. Germline-derived CDR1 and CDR2 are SGHNT and YENEEA. The DNA for the CDR3 is TGTGCCAGCAGCTTCGCGAGTAATGACCCGACAGGGCCCCAGCATTTT. Its translation: CASSFASNDPTGPQHF.

This clone appeared a few times. The chain couples TRBV7-2 to TRBJ2-7; TRBD1 might be the D (6 bases). The CDR3 is 13 residues long. CDR1 and CDR2 (germline): SGHTA, FQGNSA. Deletions cut 8 bases from V and 6 bases from J, with 17 bases between. In DNA, the CDR3 is TGTGCCAGCGGACAATCCAGGGGTGGCGAGCAGTACTTC. This encodes CASGQSRGGEQYF.

The gene calls are TRBV7-2 and TRBJ2-1, with 10 positions matching TRBD2. V lost 2 bases to trimming and J lost 10 bases; unmatched junction nucleotides: 5. CDR1 and CDR2 (germline): SGHTA, FQGNSA. There are 14 residues in the CDR3. The CDR3 loop is CASSLMPAGGEQFF. The DNA for the CDR3 is TGTGCCAGCAGCTTAATGCCAGCGGGGGGGGAGCAGTTCTTC. Filled out from reference TRBV7-2 and TRBJ2-1, the complete variable domain reads GAGVSQSPSNKVTEKGKDVELRCDPISGHTALYWYRQSLGQGLEFLIYFQGNSAPDKSGLPSDRFSAERTGGSVSTLTIQRTQQEDSAVYLCASSLMPAGGEQFFGPGTRLTVL.

The chain carries TRBV6-1 and TRBJ2-5; TRBD2 matches at 10 bases. J gave up 2 bases and V 7 bases, and 7 bases lay outside the gene matches. Per germline, CDR1 MNHNS and CDR2 SASEGT. CDR3 size: 15 residues. CDR3 DNA sequence: TGTGCCAGCAACAAAGCGGGAGGGTCGCAAGAGACCCAGTACTTC. Protein sequence: CASNKAGGSQETQYF.

This chain's CDR3 is CATSPPGVVLEYEQYF. For the CDR3, the DNA is TGTGCCACCAGCCCCCCCGGGGTCGTACTTGAATACGAGCAGTACTTC. The J gene is TRBJ2-5, the V gene TRBV15, with D perhaps TRBD2 (5 bases). The DNA end is more similar to TRBJ2-7, so the J call may be wrong. The germline V gene has CDR1 LNHNV and CDR2 YYDKDF (reference sequence). CDR3 length: 16 residues.

The V call is TRBV7-2, the J call TRBJ2-7, with D hard to call. The CDR3 runs 11 residues. V was trimmed by 7 bases and J by 3 bases, leaving 7 bases between them. Per the germline V gene, CDR1 is SGHTA and CDR2 is FQGNSA. The DNA of the CDR3 is TGTGCCAGCACCTTGGGCTACGAGCAGTACTTC. It yields the protein CASTLGYEQYF.

The CDR3 coding sequence is TGTGCCTGGAGTACCACCTTCGATTTCACTGAAGCTTTCTTT. It encodes CAWSTTFDFTEAFF. The chain uses TRBV30 and TRBJ1-1; D gene uncertain. This CDR3 region has 14 residues. V was shortened by 2 bases and J by 4 bases, with 14 bases between the two germline ends. CDR1 and CDR2 (germline): GTSNPN, SVGIG (reference sequence).

The chain is built from TRBV29-1 and TRBJ1-2; 8 bases are shared with TRBD1. The CDR3 totals 11 residues. Trimming cost V 6 bases and J 8 bases; bases outside gene matches: 5. Germline V gene data show CDR1 as SQVTM and CDR2 as ANQGSEA. The CDR3 loop is CSVGTGGGYTF. CDR3 sequence (DNA): TGCAGCGTGGGGACAGGCGGGGGCTACACCTTC.

The CDR3 bases are TGCGCCAGCAGCTTGGGCAGTCCTGACACAGATACGCAGTATTTT. Protein sequence: CASSLGSPDTDTQYF. The chain is built from TRBV5-1 and TRBJ2-3; D call uncertain. The CDR3 spans 15 residues. V was shortened by 0 bases and J by 2 bases, with 10 bases between the two germline ends. Germline CDR1 SGHRS, CDR2 YFSETQ.

The CDR3 DNA is TGTGCCAGCAGCTTGGCCGGGCAGGGCACCTACGAGCAGTACTTC. Translating it yields CASSLAGQGTYEQYF. The chain recombines TRBV5-5 with TRBJ2-7; D possibly corresponds to TRBD1 (5 bases). The CDR3 runs 15 residues. Germline assignment: CDR1 SGHKS and CDR2 YYEKEE (reference sequence). Trimming pared 0 bases from V and 2 bases from J, leaving 12 bases between. Using reference TRBV5-5 and TRBJ2-7 for the parts outside the CDR3, the full variable domain is DAGVTQSPTHLIKTRGQQVTLRCSPISGHKSVSWYQQVLGQGPQFIFQYYEKEERGRGNFPDRFSARQFPNYSSELNVNALLLGDSALYLCASSLAGQGTYEQYFGPGTRLTVT.

V and J are TRBV7-9 and TRBJ2-7; D is perhaps TRBD1 (5 bases). This CDR3 has 16 residues. The germline V gene encodes CDR1 SEHNR and CDR2 FQNEAQ (reference sequence). The V end was cut by 4 bases, the J end by 2 bases, with 18 bases between. The CDR3 here is CASSWGMVQGPYEQYF. DNA for the CDR3: TGTGCCAGCAGCTGGGGAATGGTGCAGGGCCCCTACGAGCAGTACTTC.

The V gene is TRBV14, the J gene TRBJ2-3, with D possibly being TRBD1 (6 bases). The CDR3 is 13 amino acids. Germline CDR1 is SGHDN and CDR2 is FVKESK. The V end was cut by 6 bases, the J end by 1 base, with 8 bases between. As DNA, the CDR3 is TGTGCCAGCAGGGGGGCAGGCACAGATACGCAGTATTTT. This translates into CASRGAGTDTQYF. Full variable domain (remainder filled in from reference TRBV14 and TRBJ2-3): EAGVTQFPSHSVIEKGQTVTLRCDPISGHDNLYWYRRVMGKEIKFLLHFVKESKQDESGMPNNRFLAERTGGTYSTLKVQPAELEDSGVYFCASRGAGTDTQYFGPGTRLTVL.

The chain combines TRBV5-1 with TRBJ2-7, with D maybe TRBD2 (6 bases). The V end lost 3 bases, the J end lost 3 bases, and 13 bases lay between the germline ends. The CDR3 loop spans 14 amino acids. Germline CDR1 reads SGHRS; CDR2 reads YFSETQ. As DNA, the CDR3 is TGCGCCAGCAGCTCCCGGGACTCATTCTACGAGCAGTACTTC. This gives the protein CASSSRDSFYEQYF.